This T cell receptor beta chain was captured by sequencing in a study of Graves' ophthalmopathy and Graves' hyperthyroidism. TCR beta CDR3 amplification used RNA transcripts. The workflow started with a first-round RT-PCR run with HTBI primers and then moved on to a second-round multiplex PCR. TCRdb processed the multiplex PCR reads anew with MiXCR; each CDR3 protein has one entry. The data show a few hundred thousand distinct CDR3 sequences, just under 40% seen once. General study findings and limits: Most expanded clonotypes from thyroid (those above 0.001 frequency) were also found in blood.

Ten or more counts support this clonotype. Its antigen is as yet unknown. The CDR3 has 14 residues. The V gene's germline CDR1 is DFQATT and CDR2 SNEGSKA (reference sequence). Reliance was placed on clinical symptoms, serum thyroxine, TRAb, thyroid ultrasound and orbital computed tomography for diagnosis. The sequence derives from an adult man with Graves' hyperthyroidism. The sequencing sample was made of peripheral blood or thyroid tissue (not recorded which). V is TRBV20-1 and J is TRBJ2-7; TRBD1 matches 7 bases. CDR3 protein: CSAVEGQSSYEQYF. CDR3 sequence (DNA): TGCAGCGCAGTTGAGGGACAGAGCTCCTACGAGCAGTACTTC.